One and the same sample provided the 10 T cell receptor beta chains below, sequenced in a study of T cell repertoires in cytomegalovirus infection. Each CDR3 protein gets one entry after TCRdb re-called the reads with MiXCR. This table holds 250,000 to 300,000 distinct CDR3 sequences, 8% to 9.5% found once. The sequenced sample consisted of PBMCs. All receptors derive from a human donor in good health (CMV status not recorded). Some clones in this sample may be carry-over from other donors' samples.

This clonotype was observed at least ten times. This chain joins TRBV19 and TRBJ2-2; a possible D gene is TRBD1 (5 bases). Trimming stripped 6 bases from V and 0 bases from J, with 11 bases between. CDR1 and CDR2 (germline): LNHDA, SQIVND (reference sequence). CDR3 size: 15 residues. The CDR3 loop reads CASSPLGPNTGELFF. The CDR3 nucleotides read TGTGCCAGTAGCCCCCTGGGGCCGAACACCGGGGAGCTGTTTTTT.

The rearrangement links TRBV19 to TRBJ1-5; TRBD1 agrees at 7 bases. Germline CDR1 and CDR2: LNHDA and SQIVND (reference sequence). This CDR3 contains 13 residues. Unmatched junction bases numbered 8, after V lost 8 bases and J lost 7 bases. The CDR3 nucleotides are TGTGCCAGTGGCGACAGGGCGGAACAGCCCCAGCATTTT. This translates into CASGDRAEQPQHF.

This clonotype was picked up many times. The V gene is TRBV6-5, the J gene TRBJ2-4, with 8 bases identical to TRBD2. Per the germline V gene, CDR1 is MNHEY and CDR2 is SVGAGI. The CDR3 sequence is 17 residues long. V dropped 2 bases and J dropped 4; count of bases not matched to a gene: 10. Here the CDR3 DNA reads TGTGCCAGCAGTTACGGGTCGGCGGGAGGTTTTAAAAACATTCAGTACTTC. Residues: CASSYGSAGGFKNIQYF.

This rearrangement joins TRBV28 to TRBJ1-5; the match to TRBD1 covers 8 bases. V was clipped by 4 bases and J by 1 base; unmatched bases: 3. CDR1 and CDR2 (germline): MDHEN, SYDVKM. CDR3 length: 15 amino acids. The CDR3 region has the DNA TGTGCCAGCAGTTATACAGGGGGAAGCAATCAGCCCCAGCATTTT. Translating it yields CASSYTGGSNQPQHF. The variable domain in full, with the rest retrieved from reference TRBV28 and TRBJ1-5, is DVKVTQSSRYLVKRTGEKVFLECVQDMDHENMFWYRQDPGLGLRLIYFSYDVKMKEKGDIPEGYSVSREKKERFSLILESASTNQTSMYLCASSYTGGSNQPQHFGDGTRLSIL.

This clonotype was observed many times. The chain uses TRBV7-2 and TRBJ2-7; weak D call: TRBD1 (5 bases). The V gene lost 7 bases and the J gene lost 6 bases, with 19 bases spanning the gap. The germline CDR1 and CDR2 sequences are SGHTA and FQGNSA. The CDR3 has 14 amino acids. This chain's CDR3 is CASTTGRARSEQYF. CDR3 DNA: TGTGCCAGCACCACAGGACGGGCTCGGAGCGAGCAGTACTTC.

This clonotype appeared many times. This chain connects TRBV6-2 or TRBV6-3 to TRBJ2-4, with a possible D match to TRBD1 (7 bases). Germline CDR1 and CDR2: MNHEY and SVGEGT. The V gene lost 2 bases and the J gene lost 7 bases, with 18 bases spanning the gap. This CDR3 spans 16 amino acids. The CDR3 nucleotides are TGTGCCAGCAGTTACCCGACAGGGAGGTTTGGGAACATTCAGTACTTC. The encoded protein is CASSYPTGRFGNIQYF.

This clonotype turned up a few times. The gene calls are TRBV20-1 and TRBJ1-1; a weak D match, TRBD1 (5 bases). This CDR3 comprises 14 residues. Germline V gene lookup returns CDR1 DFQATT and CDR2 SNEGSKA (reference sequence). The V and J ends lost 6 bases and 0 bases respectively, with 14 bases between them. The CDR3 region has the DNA TGCAGTGCCCCGGGTGGGACGTTGAACACTGAAGCTTTCTTT. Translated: CSAPGGTLNTEAFF.

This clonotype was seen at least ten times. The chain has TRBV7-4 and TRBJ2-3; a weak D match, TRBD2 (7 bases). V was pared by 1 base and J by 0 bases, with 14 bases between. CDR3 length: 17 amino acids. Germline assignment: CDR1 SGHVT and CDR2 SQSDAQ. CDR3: CASSLGRGPSSTDTQYF. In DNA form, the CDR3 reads TGTGCCAGCAGCTTAGGGCGGGGGCCGTCTAGCACAGATACGCAGTATTTT.

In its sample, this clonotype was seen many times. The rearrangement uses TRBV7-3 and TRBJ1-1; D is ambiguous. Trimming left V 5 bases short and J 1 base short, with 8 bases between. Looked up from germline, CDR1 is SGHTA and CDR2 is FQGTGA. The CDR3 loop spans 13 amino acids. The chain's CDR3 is CASSRGTNTEAFF. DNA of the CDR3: TGTGCCAGCAGCCGCGGAACGAACACTGAAGCTTTCTTT.

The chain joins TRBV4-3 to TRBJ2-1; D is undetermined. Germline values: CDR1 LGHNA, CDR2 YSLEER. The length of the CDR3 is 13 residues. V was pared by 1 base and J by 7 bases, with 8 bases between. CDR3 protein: CASSQVDLNEQFF. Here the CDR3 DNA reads TGCGCCAGCAGCCAAGTTGACTTAAATGAGCAGTTCTTC.